This paragraph reports one T cell receptor (beta chain). This sample is part of a study of blood T cell repertoires in COVID-19. Profiled with immunoSEQ multiplex PCR; TCRdb holds only in-frame clones, not every one. The repertoire holds about 400,000 clones, with approximately 88% as singletons. The CDR3 is made up of 15 amino acids. Germline V gene sequence: CDR1 SGHTA, CDR2 FQGTGA. V lost 4 bases to trimming and J lost 1 base, with 8 bases between them. The chain has TRBV7-3 and TRBJ2-6; D possibly corresponds to TRBD1 (5 bases). The receptor was derived from a middle-aged man with acute or convalescent COVID-19. Sequenced sample: peripheral blood. CDR3 nucleotides: TGTGCCAGCAGCTCAGACAGTTCTGGGGCCAACGTCCTGACTTTC. It codes for CASSSDSSGANVLTF. Full variable domain (outside the CDR3, taken from reference TRBV7-3 and TRBJ2-6): GAGVSQTPSNKVTEKGKYVELRCDPISGHTALYWYRQSLGQGPEFLIYFQGTGAADDSGLPNDRFFAVRPEGSVSTLKIQRTERGDSAVYLCASSSDSSGANVLTFGAGSRLTVL.